This paragraph covers one TCR beta chain sequence. These data belong to a study of blood T cell repertoires in COVID-19. Trimming removed 4 bases from V and 4 bases from J, with 8 bases in between. The length of the CDR3 is 12 residues. Germline CDR1 reads SGHDN; CDR2 reads FVKESK. Each exposed participant met a COVID-19 case in the 2 weeks preceding study entry. Method: immunoSEQ multiplex PCR; TCRdb's copy keeps in-frame clones and lacks some. Here the sample spans about 220,000 clones, 83% being singletons. The material sequenced was PBMCs or T cells enriched from blood (not recorded which). This TCR was recovered from a woman aged 35 to 49 who had been exposed to COVID-19. The rearrangement uses TRBV14 and TRBJ2-7; tentatively, D is TRBD1 (6 bases). CDR3: CASSPDRYEQYF. DNA for the CDR3: TGTGCCAGCAGCCCGGACAGATACGAGCAGTACTTC.